The 3 T cell receptor beta chains in this list originate from one sample, sequenced in a study of blood T cell repertoires in COVID-19. Here immunoSEQ multiplex PCR was the method, and the copy in TCRdb shows in-frame clones only, minus some. Of around 190,000 clones in the sample, around 86% are singletons; the top ten hold 7% to 10%. Sequenced material: peripheral blood. The receptors were gathered from a man aged 45-65 years with active or convalescent COVID-19.

The V gene is TRBV5-1, the J gene TRBJ2-1; 7 positions match TRBD1. The CDR3 extends over 15 amino acids. Trimming removed 9 bases from V and 3 bases from J; junction bases left unmatched: 12. The germline CDR1 and CDR2 sequences are SGHRS and YFSETQ. The CDR3 nucleotides read TGCGCCAAAACCGGTACAGGGGCAAGCTACAATGAGCAGTTCTTC. It specifies CAKTGTGASYNEQFF.

Worth noting for this clone: With a much larger clone just one base away, this may be a read error. The chain combines TRBV5-1 with TRBJ2-7; TRBD1 aligns across 7 bases. CDR1 is SGHRS and CDR2 is YFSETQ in the germline V gene. The CDR3 is 14 amino acids. Trimming cost V 4 bases and J 3 bases; bases outside gene matches: 7. The CDR3 DNA reads as TGCGCCAGCAGCCCGACCGGGACAGTCTACGAGCAGTACTTC. Translating gives CASSPTGTVYEQYF.

This chain connects TRBV18 to TRBJ1-3; D is unresolved. The CDR3 covers 13 residues. V dropped 5 bases and J dropped 1 base, with 6 bases sitting between them. CDR1 is KGHSH and CDR2 is LQKENI in the germline V gene. The CDR3 sequence is CASSLNSGNTIYF. In DNA, the CDR3 is TGTGCCAGCTCATTAAATTCTGGAAACACCATATATTTT.